These 20 T cell receptor beta chains originate from one sample sequenced in a study of graft-versus-host responses after intestinal transplantation. These TCRs are of unknown antigen specificity. Clones were read by immunoSEQ multiplex PCR, and TCRdb kept only the in-frame ones, dropping some. The profile covers 95,000 to 130,000 clones, with 90% appearing a single time and about 0.18% taken by the ten largest. Sequenced here: unstimulated CD4+ T cells sorted from spleen or lymph node cells, sampled before intestinal transplant. These receptors originate from a human donor who received an intestinal transplant.

The chain combines TRBV19 with TRBJ1-1, with D unclear. The germline V gene encodes CDR1 LNHDA and CDR2 SQIVND (reference sequence). V shed 5 bases and J shed 1 base, with 14 bases lying between them. This CDR3 comprises 15 residues. The CDR3 protein is CASSPSTGSNTEAFF. The CDR3 region has the DNA TGTGCCAGTAGTCCCTCCACGGGGTCGAACACTGAAGCTTTCTTT.

The chain links TRBV7-2 to TRBJ1-4; D might be TRBD1 (5 bases). Between the trimmed V and J ends, which lost 1 base and 8 bases, there was a span of 11 bases. The CDR3 consists of 14 residues. CDR1 and CDR2 (germline): SGHTA, FQGNSA. CDR3 sequence reads: CASSLDRTREKLFF. The CDR3 DNA is TGTGCCAGCAGCTTAGACCGGACAAGGGAAAAACTGTTTTTT.

The rearrangement links TRBV5-1 to TRBJ2-7, with D possibly matching TRBD1 (5 bases). The CDR3 covers 19 residues. V lost 4 bases and J lost 1, with 27 bases in between. Per the germline V gene, CDR1 is SGHRS and CDR2 is YFSETQ. This chain's CDR3 is CASSGTRDKGLRASYEQYF. In nucleotides, the CDR3 is TGCGCCAGCAGCGGAACCAGGGATAAGGGCCTCCGGGCGTCCTACGAGCAGTACTTC.

The V gene is TRBV18, the J gene TRBJ2-3; 9 nucleotides agree with TRBD2. This CDR3 contains 16 residues. Per germline, CDR1 KGHSH and CDR2 LQKENI. The J segment lost 1 base and the V segment lost 0 bases, leaving 2 bases of the junction unmatched. The CDR3 reads CASSPPRLAGTDTQYF. In DNA form, the CDR3 reads TGTGCCAGCTCACCACCCCGACTAGCGGGCACAGATACGCAGTATTTT.

V usage is TRBV28 and J usage is TRBJ1-3; 11 bases match TRBD1. This CDR3 has 15 residues. The trim removed 6 bases at V and 4 bases at J, leaving 5 bases unmatched. Germline V gene sequence: CDR1 MDHEN, CDR2 SYDVKM. DNA for the CDR3: TGTGCCAGCAGCGGGGGGGACAGGGGGGGAAACACCATATATTTT. Translating it yields CASSGGDRGGNTIYF.

The chain links TRBV7-2 to TRBJ2-5; a weak D match, TRBD1 (5 bases). The germline V gene has CDR1 SGHTA and CDR2 FQGNSA. The CDR3 is 15 amino acids. V lost 1 base to trimming and J lost 4 bases, with 13 bases between them. This CDR3 reads CASSLVAGKSETQYF. Written as DNA, the CDR3 is TGTGCCAGCAGCTTAGTGGCAGGGAAGTCAGAGACCCAGTACTTC.

The chain couples TRBV16 to TRBJ2-3; D is uncertain. CDR3 length: 14 amino acids. The germline V gene encodes CDR1 KGHSY and CDR2 FQNENV. V was cut by 4 bases and J by 6 bases, with 14 bases left in between. This chain's CDR3 is CASSRRLPGDTQYF. Written as DNA, the CDR3 is TGTGCCAGCAGCCGCAGACTGCCTGGTGATACGCAGTATTTT.

This chain joins TRBV5-4 and TRBJ1-3; 9 bases map to TRBD1. The ends lost 4 bases at V and 3 bases at J; junction bases unmatched: 8. The germline gives CDR1 SGHNT, CDR2 YYREEE (reference sequence). The CDR3 covers 16 residues. CDR3 in DNA: TGTGCCAGCAGCATACAGGGGGCGAAGGTTGGAAACACCATATATTTT. Its translation: CASSIQGAKVGNTIYF.

The V gene is TRBV4-2, the J gene TRBJ2-3; possible D gene TRBD2, 6 bases. CDR1 LGHNA and CDR2 YNFKEQ come from the germline V gene. The CDR3 loop spans 15 amino acids. V dropped 2 bases and J dropped 2 bases, with 11 bases sitting between them. This CDR3 reads CASSQPGTSTDTQYF. CDR3 bases: TGTGCCAGCAGCCAACCAGGGACTTCCACAGATACGCAGTATTTT.

J is TRBJ1-1 and V is TRBV5-1, with unresolved D. With 2 bases removed from V and 2 bases from J, the gap between germline ends came to 7 bases. CDR1 and CDR2 (germline): SGHRS, YFSETQ. The CDR3 consists of 13 residues. The CDR3 is CASSLHPNTEAFF. CDR3 DNA: TGCGCCAGCAGCTTACACCCCAACACTGAAGCTTTCTTT. Drawing the rest from reference TRBV5-1 and TRBJ1-1, the complete variable domain is KAGVTQTPRYLIKTRGQQVTLSCSPISGHRSVSWYQQTPGQGLQFLFEYFSETQRNKGNFPGRFSGRQFSNSRSEMNVSTLELGDSALYLCASSLHPNTEAFFGQGTRLTVV.

Concerning this clone: At the DNA level, this CDR3 is encoded by other sequences in the same sample as well. CDR3 protein: CASSLGGGETQYF. DNA of the CDR3: TGCGCCAGCAGCTTGGGCGGAGGGGAGACCCAGTACTTC. The chain carries TRBV5-1 and TRBJ2-5; weak D call: TRBD2 (6 bases). The germline V gene encodes CDR1 SGHRS and CDR2 YFSETQ. The CDR3 consists of 13 residues. V was clipped by 0 bases and J by 5 bases, with 8 bases between them. Filled out from reference TRBV5-1 and TRBJ2-5, the complete variable domain reads KAGVTQTPRYLIKTRGQQVTLSCSPISGHRSVSWYQQTPGQGLQFLFEYFSETQRNKGNFPGRFSGRQFSNSRSEMNVSTLELGDSALYLCASSLGGGETQYFGPGTRLLVL.

J is TRBJ2-7 and V is TRBV28, with D hard to call. The V end was cut by 6 bases, the J end by 2 bases, with 17 bases between. Looked up from germline, CDR1 is MDHEN and CDR2 is SYDVKM. The length of the CDR3 is 15 residues. The CDR3 is CASSSLSTSTYEQYF. CDR3 DNA sequence: TGTGCCAGCAGCTCCCTATCCACTTCAACCTACGAGCAGTACTTC.

The chain combines TRBV28 with TRBJ2-7; TRBD1 matches at 8 bases. Germline lookup yields CDR1 MDHEN and CDR2 SYDVKM. J was trimmed by 5 bases and V by 5 bases; bases with no gene match: 5. The CDR3 is 13 residues long. Here the CDR3 reads CASSRTGFNEQYF. The CDR3 coding sequence is TGTGCCAGCAGTCGGACAGGGTTTAACGAGCAGTACTTC.

This rearrangement joins TRBV5-1 to TRBJ2-1; 8 bases match TRBD2. Germline assignment: CDR1 SGHRS and CDR2 YFSETQ. The length of the CDR3 is 16 residues. Losses at the gene ends were 0 bases for V and 9 bases for J; bases not matched to a gene: 11. The CDR3 sequence is CASSLDGSGVGGEQFF. DNA for the CDR3: TGCGCCAGCAGCTTGGATGGTAGCGGGGTGGGTGGTGAGCAGTTCTTC.

The chain joins TRBV30 to TRBJ1-3; unclear D gene. This CDR3 is 13 amino acids long. The V gene lost 1 base and the J gene lost 0 bases, with 4 bases spanning the gap. CDR1 and CDR2 from the germline V gene are GTSNPN and SVGIG (reference sequence). CDR3 bases: TGTGCCTGGAGTGATCTCTCTGGAAACACCATATATTTT. Translating gives CAWSDLSGNTIYF.

This chain joins TRBV2 and TRBJ1-6; 11 bases match TRBD1. V lost 6 bases and J lost 7; bases outside the gene matches: 8. Per germline, CDR1 SNHLY and CDR2 FYNNEI. This CDR3 has 16 amino acids. CDR3 amino acids: CASRTGTGGRNSPLHF. The DNA for the CDR3 is TGTGCCAGCAGGACCGGGACAGGGGGACGCAATTCACCCCTCCACTTT.

The chain couples TRBV5-1 to TRBJ1-1, with a tentative D call TRBD1 (6 bases). The CDR3 length is 15 residues. V was shortened by 0 bases and J by 4 bases, with 13 bases between the two germline ends. CDR1 SGHRS and CDR2 YFSETQ come from the germline V gene. Written as DNA, the CDR3 is TGCGCCAGCAGCTTGGTAACAGGGATGGCCACTGAAGCTTTCTTT. Translation gives CASSLVTGMATEAFF.

This sequence joins TRBV10-1 and TRBJ2-7; TRBD1 is a possible D gene (6 bases). CDR3 length equals 13 residues. Trimming took 2 bases from V and 6 from J, leaving 11 bases between them. Germline V CDR1 and CDR2: WNHNN, SYGVQD (reference sequence). CDR3 nucleotides: TGCGCCAGCAGTGAGGGACAGAGGAGCGAGCAGTACTTC. Protein sequence: CASSEGQRSEQYF.

This chain uses TRBV7-9 with TRBJ1-4; D remains ambiguous. The CDR3 extends over 17 amino acids. Deletions cut 1 base from V and 4 bases from J, with 16 bases between. Germline loops: CDR1 SEHNR, CDR2 FQNEAQ (reference sequence). The chain's CDR3 is CASSLVVATGGNEKLFF. The CDR3 DNA follows: TGTGCCAGCAGCTTAGTTGTTGCCACTGGTGGTAATGAAAAACTGTTTTTT.

Here the CDR3 reads CATSRRDIKRYF. The CDR3 DNA reads TGTGCCACCTCACGCCGGGACATTAAGAGGTACTTC. This sequence joins TRBV7-9 and TRBJ2-7; weak D call: TRBD1 (6 bases). V lost 10 bases, J lost 12 bases, and 22 bases lay in between. Germline V lookup: CDR1 SEHNR, CDR2 FQNEAQ (reference sequence). This CDR3 contains 12 residues.